This T cell receptor (beta chain) was identified in a study of cytomegalovirus exposure and HLA in healthy donors. Trimming at V came to 3 bases and at J to 9 bases, leaving 4 bases not matched to a gene. The CDR3 has 15 amino acids. CDR1 and CDR2 from the germline V gene are SGHNT and YYREEE (reference sequence). The PCR contained 60 Vbeta and 13 Jbeta primers. Method: immunoSEQ multiplex PCR; TCRdb's copy keeps in-frame clones and lacks some. This table holds approximately 210,000 clones, about 89% found once. The sequenced sample consisted of PBMCs. This TCR came from a man aged 25-45 years in good health and CMV-seronegative. This sequence joins TRBV5-4 and TRBJ2-1; 15 bases are shared with TRBD2. CDR3 region: CASSSGTSGRFEQFF. CDR3 in DNA: TGTGCCAGCAGCTCAGGGACTAGCGGGAGGTTTGAGCAGTTCTTC.